This T cell receptor beta chain was identified in a study of T cell responses to AZD1222 COVID-19 vaccine. The trim removed 5 bases at V and 4 bases at J, leaving 2 bases unmatched. CDR1 is SSHAT, CDR2 FNYEAQ, per germline (reference sequence). The CDR3 runs 13 residues. The table came from immunoSEQ multiplex PCR; TCRdb's copy has only in-frame clones and leaves some out. Of approximately 120,000 clones listed, approximately 90% are singletons. The V gene is TRBV7-7, the J gene TRBJ2-7; TRBD2 agrees at 10 bases. This receptor was taken from an adult in good health. Sequencing was performed on peripheral blood, taken on day 0 of AZD1222 vaccination. The CDR3 sequence: CASSISGRYEQYF. CDR3 in DNA: TGTGCCAGCAGCATTAGCGGGAGGTACGAGCAGTACTTC.